A selection of T cell receptor beta chains follows, all from one sample in a study of cytomegalovirus exposure and HLA in healthy donors. Method: immunoSEQ multiplex PCR; TCRdb's copy keeps in-frame clones and lacks some. The sample shows about 200,000 clones, approximately 86% of them seen only once. The specimen sequenced was PBMCs. These receptors all stem from a woman younger than 45 in good health and CMV-seronegative. Each CDR3 is given with its conserved first and last residue. Fields, in order: J gene, clone size, V gene, D gene, CDR3 protein, CDR3 DNA. A D gene is named only where the DNA matches it firmly. A clone size is listed for some rows: how often the clone was seen (once, few, many), or a class if it is expanded.

>TRBJ1-3|once|TRBV10-3|-
CAITTGRTRTSSGNTIYF
TGTGCCATCACCACCGGAAGGACACGAACGAGCTCTGGAAACACCATATATTTT
>TRBJ2-1|-|TRBV4-1|-
CASSQGALRNNEQFF
TGCGCCAGCAGCCAGGGGGCCCTTAGAAACAATGAGCAGTTCTTC
>TRBJ2-7|-|TRBV14|-
CASSPRWGGQYF
TGTGCCAGCAGCCCCCGGTGGGGCGGGCAGTACTTC
>TRBJ2-3|-|TRBV5-1|TRBD1
CASSYSTGQNTDTQYF
TGCGCCAGCAGCTACTCGACAGGGCAGAACACAGATACGCAGTATTTT
>TRBJ1-5|-|TRBV19|-
CASSIFDFGNQPQHF
TGTGCCAGTAGTATTTTCGACTTTGGCAATCAGCCCCAGCATTTT
>TRBJ2-7|-|TRBV11-2|TRBD2
CASSAGTIYEQYF
TGTGCCAGCAGCGCCGGGACTATTTACGAGCAGTACTTC
>TRBJ1-2|-|TRBV2|-
CASSEDGGLVGYGYTF
TGTGCCAGCAGTGAGGACGGAGGTCTCGTGGGATATGGCTACACCTTC
>TRBJ2-6|-|TRBV4-1|TRBD1
CASSWDSSGANVLTF
TGCGCCAGCAGTTGGGACAGCTCTGGGGCCAACGTCCTGACTTTC
>TRBJ1-1|-|TRBV7-6|-
CASSLGGPNTEAFF
TGTGCCAGCAGCTTAGGGGGCCCGAACACTGAAGCTTTCTTT
>TRBJ2-7|-|TRBV6-1|TRBD1
CASMSGDRANEQYF
TGTGCCAGCATGTCCGGAGACAGGGCCAACGAGCAGTACTTC
>TRBJ2-1|-|TRBV29-1|TRBD2
CSVEPSGTERFF
TGCAGCGTTGAACCTAGCGGGACTGAGCGGTTCTTC
>TRBJ2-5|-|TRBV4-2|-
CASSQDSEETQYF
TGTGCCAGCAGCCAAGATAGCGAGGAGACCCAGTACTTC
>TRBJ2-1|once|TRBV5-1|TRBD1
CASSPHPGTGDNEQFF
TGCGCCAGCAGCCCCCACCCCGGGACAGGGGATAATGAGCAGTTCTTC
>TRBJ1-5|-|TRBV29-1|-
CSVGGLSNQPQHF
TGCAGCGTTGGCGGACTTAGCAATCAGCCCCAGCATTTT
>TRBJ1-3|-|TRBV18|-
CASSPIRTADGSTIYF
TGTGCCAGCTCACCCATAAGGACAGCTGATGGGAGCACCATATATTTT
>TRBJ2-7|-|TRBV11-2|-
CASSLGRGTYEQYF
TGTGCCAGCAGCTTAGGCCGGGGAACCTACGAGCAGTACTTC
>TRBJ1-1|-|TRBV6-5|-
CASSYPTVVNTEAFF
TGTGCCAGCAGTTACCCGACAGTCGTGAACACTGAAGCTTTCTTT
>TRBJ2-6|-|TRBV25-1|-
CASSITGANVLTF
TGTGCCAGCAGCATCACTGGGGCCAACGTCCTGACTTTC
>TRBJ2-2|-|TRBV6-1|-
CASSSDSLYTGELFF
TGTGCCAGCAGCTCAGACAGCCTTTACACCGGGGAGCTGTTTTTT
>TRBJ2-3|-|TRBV5-4|-
CASSPLTIDTQYF
TGTGCCAGCAGCCCCCTTACTATAGATACGCAGTATTTT
>TRBJ2-7|-|TRBV5-1|-
CASSLEGRGRHEQYF
TGCGCCAGCAGCTTGGAGGGCCGGGGTCGGCACGAGCAGTACTTC
>TRBJ1-3|-|TRBV2|-
CASSEETSYSTIYF
TGTGCCAGCAGTGAAGAAACTTCTTACAGCACCATATATTTT
>TRBJ1-2|once|TRBV5-6|TRBD1
CASSLAGQGARYGYTF
TGTGCCAGCAGCTTGGCCGGACAGGGGGCAAGATATGGCTACACCTTC
>TRBJ2-1|-|TRBV11-2|-
CASSARDTNEQFF
TGTGCCAGCAGCGCCAGGGATACCAATGAGCAGTTCTTC
>TRBJ1-1|-|TRBV18|TRBD1
CASSLGTDVTEAFF
TGTGCCAGCTCACTCGGGACAGACGTTACTGAAGCTTTCTTT
>TRBJ2-3|-|TRBV30|-
CAWSRGGDGTDTQYF
TGTGCCTGGAGCCGAGGCGGGGACGGCACAGATACGCAGTATTTT
>TRBJ2-3|-|TRBV11-2|TRBD2
CASSSLAGGADTQYF
TGTGCCAGCAGCTCACTAGCGGGAGGTGCAGATACGCAGTATTTT
>TRBJ1-6|-|TRBV13|-
CASSLTGNNSPLHF
TGTGCCAGCAGCTTAACAGGGAATAATTCACCCCTCCACTTT
>TRBJ2-5|-|TRBV27|-
CASSLSWDWETQYF
TGTGCCAGCAGTTTATCATGGGACTGGGAGACCCAGTACTTC
>TRBJ1-2|few|TRBV29-1|-
CSVEDQRGRGYGYTF
TGCAGCGTTGAAGATCAGAGGGGGAGAGGGTATGGCTACACCTTC
>TRBJ2-5|few|TRBV7-2|TRBD2
CASSLGSASGGETQYF
TGTGCCAGCAGCTTAGGGTCGGCTAGCGGGGGAGAGACCCAGTACTTC
>TRBJ1-2|-|TRBV5-4|-
CASSLAGLYGYTF
TGTGCCAGCAGCTTGGCCGGTCTCTATGGCTACACCTTC
>TRBJ2-2|-|TRBV11-3|-
CASSLRQEDGELFF
TGTGCCAGCAGCCTAAGACAGGAAGACGGGGAGCTGTTTTTT
>TRBJ2-7|-|TRBV7-9|-
CASSPPDSSGQYF
TGTGCCAGCAGCCCCCCGGACAGTTCTGGGCAGTACTTC
>TRBJ2-1|-|TRBV5-1|TRBD2
CASSTTSGGPYNEQFF
TGCGCCAGCAGCACTACTAGCGGGGGGCCTTACAATGAGCAGTTCTTC
>TRBJ1-3|once|TRBV29-1|TRBD1
CSVSGTVDSGNTIYF
TGCAGCGTTTCCGGGACAGTCGACTCTGGAAACACCATATATTTT
>TRBJ1-2|-|TRBV27|TRBD1
CASSPQRDREEEHYGYTF
TGTGCCAGCAGTCCGCAACGGGACAGGGAAGAGGAACACTATGGCTACACCTTC
>TRBJ2-3|-|TRBV6-6|TRBD2
CATALTSGGGTDTQYF
TGTGCCACCGCTCTTACTAGCGGGGGGGGGACAGATACGCAGTATTTT
>TRBJ2-3|-|TRBV5-1|-
CASTGYTDTQYF
TGCGCCAGCACGGGGTACACAGATACGCAGTATTTT
>TRBJ2-1|-|TRBV7-2|TRBD2
CASSFPRGEAGGSRNEQFF
TGTGCCAGCAGCTTTCCCCGGGGGGAAGCGGGGGGGAGTAGGAATGAGCAGTTCTTC
>TRBJ2-4|-|TRBV11-2|TRBD2
CASSSSGGLVNIQYF
TGTGCCAGCAGCTCCAGCGGGGGACTGGTAAACATTCAGTACTTC
>TRBJ1-6|-|TRBV6-1|-
CASSEEKRRFYNSPLHF
TGTGCCAGCAGTGAAGAGAAAAGGCGGTTTTATAATTCACCCCTCCACTTT
>TRBJ2-7|-|TRBV7-3|-
CASSLNGGPTYEQYF
TGTGCCAGCAGCTTAAATGGAGGGCCCACCTACGAGCAGTACTTC
>TRBJ2-3|-|TRBV10-1|-
CASSESLEGDTQYF
TGCGCCAGCAGTGAGTCCCTAGAGGGAGATACGCAGTATTTT
>TRBJ1-1|-|TRBV29-1|-
CRTTVGGGTEAFF
TGCAGGACCACAGTGGGGGGGGGCACTGAAGCTTTCTTT
>TRBJ1-3|-|TRBV29-1|TRBD1
CSVDGTGSGNTIYF
TGCAGCGTTGACGGGACAGGCTCTGGAAACACCATATATTTT
>TRBJ2-2|-|TRBV2|-
CASRRVANPGELFF
TGTGCCAGCAGGCGGGTCGCCAACCCCGGGGAGCTGTTTTTT
>TRBJ2-3|-|TRBV27|-
CASSTSGSTDTQYF
TGTGCCAGCAGCACCAGCGGGAGCACAGATACGCAGTATTTT
>TRBJ1-4|-|TRBV28|-
CASSIGGETNEKLFF
TGTGCCAGCAGTATTGGCGGGGAAACTAATGAAAAACTGTTTTTT
>TRBJ1-4|-|TRBV4-1|-
CASSQAVNEKLFF
TGCGCCAGCAGTCAGGCTGTAAATGAAAAACTGTTTTTT
>TRBJ2-7|-|TRBV5-6|TRBD2
CASSFSGVLYEQYF
TGTGCCAGCAGCTTCAGCGGGGTACTCTACGAGCAGTACTTC
>TRBJ2-5|once|TRBV28|-
CASRKEIETQYF
TGTGCCAGCAGGAAAGAGATAGAGACCCAGTACTTC
>TRBJ2-1|-|TRBV5-1|TRBD2
CASSYRTSGSYNEQFF
TGCGCCAGCAGCTACCGTACTAGCGGGAGCTATAATGAGCAGTTCTTC
>TRBJ2-1|-|TRBV27|TRBD1
CASSLWTGAGNEQFF
TGTGCCAGCAGTTTATGGACAGGGGCTGGCAATGAGCAGTTCTTC
>TRBJ2-7|-|TRBV6-1|-
CASLTTGGRPYEQYF
TGTGCCAGCTTAACAACGGGCGGGCGCCCCTACGAGCAGTACTTC